A selection of T cell receptor beta chains follows, all from one sample in a study of T cells in Graves' hyperthyroidism and ophthalmopathy. TCRdb called the multiplex PCR reads again in MiXCR, with one record for every CDR3 protein. The profile shows approximately 870,000 distinct CDR3 sequences, about 38% of them singletons. Sequenced: blood. The receptors were sampled from a man between 18 and 29 years old with Graves' hyperthyroidism. The CDR3 runs from the conserved cysteine through the conserved F or W. Fields, in order: V gene, clone size, D gene, J gene, CDR3 protein, CDR3 DNA. The D gene is left open where the match is weak. Size is omitted from some rows. Given values are once, few, many or a class for expanded clones.

>TRBV29-1|many|NA|TRBJ1-1
CSVLETEAFF
TGCAGCGTTCTCGAGACTGAAGCTTTCTTT
>TRBV20-1|NA|NA|TRBJ2-7
CSARVGLSYEQYF
TGCAGTGCTAGAGTTGGACTCTCCTACGAGCAGTACTTC
>TRBV19|NA|NA|TRBJ1-1
CASSIARPDTEAFF
TGTGCCAGTAGTATAGCCCGCCCGGACACTGAAGCTTTCTTT
>TRBV7-9|NA|NA|TRBJ2-7
CASSLAGGVNTYEQYF
TGTGCCAGCAGCTTGGCCGGAGGGGTCAACACCTACGAGCAGTACTTC
>TRBV7-2|NA|NA|TRBJ1-5
CASSSVRGSNQPQHF
TGTGCCAGCAGCTCAGTAAGAGGTAGCAATCAGCCCCAGCATTTT
>TRBV5-4|few|TRBD1|TRBJ2-7
CASSLEKDRSYEQYF
TGTGCCAGCAGCTTGGAGAAGGACAGGTCCTACGAGCAGTACTTC
>TRBV7-8|NA|TRBD1|TRBJ2-5
CASSFGTAQYQETQYF
TGTGCCAGCAGCTTCGGGACAGCTCAGTACCAAGAGACCCAGTACTTC
>TRBV20-1|NA|TRBD2|TRBJ2-7
CSAISTSGSGVQYF
TGCAGTGCTATATCGACTAGCGGGAGTGGTGTGCAGTACTTC
>TRBV7-2|NA|NA|TRBJ1-3
CASSEVQVSGNTIYF
TGTGCCAGCAGCGAGGTACAGGTCTCTGGAAACACCATATATTTT
>TRBV7-2|once|NA|TRBJ2-6
CASSFAVGNTEAF
NA
>TRBV7-7|many|TRBD1|TRBJ2-5
CASSLSGQGETQYF
TGTGCTAGCAGCTTAAGTGGACAGGGAGAGACCCAGTACTTC
>TRBV7-9|NA|NA|TRBJ2-5
CASGIRGSQETQYF
TGTGCCAGCGGGATCAGGGGCTCCCAAGAGACCCAGTACTTC
>TRBV7-9|NA|TRBD1|TRBJ2-7
CASSLHGTGSYEQYF
TGTGCCAGCAGCTTACACGGGACAGGCTCCTACGAGCAGTACTTC
>TRBV7-9|NA|TRBD1|TRBJ1-1
CASSSYTGQLNPEAFF
TGTGCCAGCAGCTCATATACGGGACAGTTGAACCCTGAAGCTTTCTTT
>TRBV19|NA|TRBD1|TRBJ1-5
CASSGTASRNQPQHF
TGTGCCAGTAGTGGGACAGCTAGTCGCAATCAGCCCCAGCATTTT
>TRBV10-3|NA|TRBD1|TRBJ2-1
CAISESTGQGEAEQFF
TGTGCCATCAGTGAGTCGACGGGACAGGGGGAGGCTGAGCAGTTCTTC
>TRBV4-3|few|NA|TRBJ2-7
CASSQDPFDYEQYF
TGCGCCAGCAGCCAAGACCCATTCGACTACGAGCAGTACTTC